These 23 T cell receptor beta chains were all obtained from the same sample, sequenced in a study of cytomegalovirus exposure and HLA in healthy donors. The study ran its PCR with 60 Vbeta and 13 Jbeta primers. Method: immunoSEQ multiplex PCR; TCRdb's copy keeps in-frame clones and lacks some. The table has roughly 130,000 clones, around 79% seen once. The sample taken for sequencing was PBMCs. The receptors were sampled from a woman aged 40 to 49 in good health and CMV-seropositive.

Only one count was recorded for this clone. The chain links TRBV6-4 to TRBJ2-2; D may be TRBD1 (6 bases). The CDR3 runs to 17 residues. Trimming pared 3 bases from V and 4 bases from J, leaving 18 bases between. The germline V gene encodes CDR1 MRHNA and CDR2 SNTAGT. The CDR3 region is CASSDKIGQLGTGELFF. CDR3 sequence (DNA): TGTGCCAGCAGTGATAAGATAGGACAGCTCGGCACCGGGGAGCTGTTTTTT.

The J gene is TRBJ2-5, the V gene TRBV5-6; TRBD2 matches 15 bases. The germline V gene encodes CDR1 SGHDT and CDR2 YYEEEE. V dropped 3 bases and J dropped 5; count of bases not matched to a gene: 8. CDR3 length: 17 amino acids. The CDR3 spells CASSYPGLAGGKETQYF. CDR3 sequence (DNA): TGTGCCAGCAGCTACCCGGGACTAGCGGGGGGAAAGGAGACCCAGTACTTC.

The rearrangement joins TRBV6-1 to TRBJ1-4; 8 bases align to TRBD1. V was clipped by 10 bases and J by 3 bases; unmatched bases: 10. The CDR3 covers 15 residues. Germline V CDR1 and CDR2: MNHNS, SASEGT. Written as DNA, the CDR3 is TGTGCCACCCGGACAGGGAGGGCTCCTAATGAAAAACTGTTTTTT. Its translation: CATRTGRAPNEKLFF.

The chain recombines TRBV28 with TRBJ1-1; the D gene is possibly TRBD1 (5 bases). CDR3 length: 15 residues. The V gene's germline CDR1 is MDHEN and CDR2 SYDVKM. Trimming stripped 6 bases from V and 0 bases from J, with 14 bases between. CDR3: CASSLRSGVNTEAFF. The CDR3 DNA is TGTGCCAGCAGCCTTCGATCGGGGGTGAACACTGAAGCTTTCTTT.

The genes are TRBV7-9 and TRBJ2-7; 13 positions agree with TRBD2. V lost 5 bases, J lost 5 bases, and 6 bases stayed unmatched. The CDR3 sequence is 15 residues long. Germline values: CDR1 SEHNR, CDR2 FQNEAQ (reference sequence). The CDR3 is CASSTGLAGDDEQYF. The CDR3 DNA reads as TGTGCCAGCAGCACTGGACTAGCGGGAGACGACGAGCAGTACTTC.

This chain links TRBV5-4 with TRBJ2-5; 11 bases are a match to TRBD2. CDR1 and CDR2 from the germline V gene are SGHNT and YYREEE (reference sequence). The CDR3 has 15 residues. Trimming cost V 4 bases and J 2 bases; bases outside gene matches: 4. In DNA form, the CDR3 reads TGTGCCAGCAGCGAGGCTAGCGGGAGGCAAGAGACCCAGTACTTC. Its protein is CASSEASGRQETQYF.

Written as DNA, the CDR3 is TGCGCCAGCAGCTTGGACGGCTCGACTTATTCACCCCTCCACTTT. It yields the protein CASSLDGSTYSPLHF. J is TRBJ1-6 and V is TRBV5-1; D unclear. Deletions cut 0 bases from V and 8 bases from J, with 12 bases between. The germline V gene has CDR1 SGHRS and CDR2 YFSETQ. The CDR3 is 15 amino acids. The whole variable domain, filled in from reference TRBV5-1 and TRBJ1-6, reads KAGVTQTPRYLIKTRGQQVTLSCSPISGHRSVSWYQQTPGQGLQFLFEYFSETQRNKGNFPGRFSGRQFSNSRSEMNVSTLELGDSALYLCASSLDGSTYSPLHFGNGTRLTVT.

This chain links TRBV7-2 with TRBJ2-7, with TRBD1 matching over 8 bases. Germline V CDR1 and CDR2: SGHTA, FQGNSA. The CDR3 has 15 residues. The ends lost 5 bases at V and 2 bases at J; junction bases unmatched: 8. This chain's CDR3 is CASSRKQGEAYEQYF. CDR3 bases: TGTGCCAGCAGCCGAAAACAGGGGGAAGCCTACGAGCAGTACTTC.

This chain joins TRBV6-1 and TRBJ1-2, with unresolved D. The CDR3 length is 15 residues. Germline V lookup: CDR1 MNHNS, CDR2 SASEGT. Trimming removed 0 bases at V and 8 bases at J, with 16 bases between. The CDR3 protein is CASSEAPGKGPGYTF. The CDR3 DNA reads as TGTGCCAGCAGTGAAGCGCCGGGGAAGGGTCCGGGCTACACCTTC.

This clone was detected only a few times. The chain recombines TRBV10-3 with TRBJ2-1; TRBD2 agrees at 7 bases. V gave up 10 bases and J gave up 4 bases; unmatched junction bases: 13. CDR1 ENHRY and CDR2 SYGVKD come from the germline V gene. There are 15 residues in the CDR3. The DNA for the CDR3 is TGTGCCAGCAGCGAGGGGCTAGCGGAATACAATGAGCAGTTCTTC. Translating it yields CASSEGLAEYNEQFF.

The chain has TRBV19 and TRBJ2-7; D gene unclear. Trimming removed 3 bases at V and 0 bases at J, with 12 bases between. CDR3 length: 15 amino acids. Germline CDR1 is LNHDA and CDR2 is SQIVND (reference sequence). The CDR3 nucleotides are TGTGCCAGTAGTATTGAGGCTTCTAGCTCCTACGAGCAGTACTTC. Translation gives CASSIEASSSYEQYF.

This chain links TRBV27 with TRBJ1-1; TRBD1 matches 7 bases. In germline, CDR1 is MNHEY, CDR2 SMNVEV (reference sequence). CDR3 length: 13 amino acids. With 3 bases clipped from V and 4 bases from J, the junction kept 2 bases outside the gene matches. CDR3 amino acids: CASSFQGGTEAFF. The CDR3 bases are TGTGCCAGCAGTTTCCAGGGGGGCACTGAAGCTTTCTTT.

The J gene is TRBJ1-3, the V gene TRBV18, with D tentatively TRBD1 (6 bases). Germline CDR1 is KGHSH and CDR2 is LQKENI. Trimming pared 1 base from V and 0 bases from J, leaving 10 bases between. The CDR3 sequence is 16 residues long. The CDR3 loop reads CASSPRTVSSGNTIYF. The CDR3, as DNA: TGTGCCAGCTCACCACGGACAGTAAGCTCTGGAAACACCATATATTTT.

This chain connects TRBV9 to TRBJ2-5, with a weak D call TRBD1 (5 bases). Germline V CDR1 and CDR2: SGDLS, YYNGEE. This CDR3 region has 15 residues. V lost 3 bases and J lost 1, with 13 bases in between. CDR3 loop: CASSAGLQGQETQYF. In DNA form, the CDR3 reads TGTGCCAGCAGCGCCGGCCTCCAGGGCCAAGAGACCCAGTACTTC. The full variable domain, rest sourced from reference TRBV9 and TRBJ2-5, is DSGVTQTPKHLITATGQRVTLRCSPRSGDLSVYWYQQSLDQGLQFLIQYYNGEERAKGNILERFSAQQFPDLHSELNLSSLELGDSALYFCASSAGLQGQETQYFGPGTRLLVL.

The CDR3 bases are TGTGCCAGCAGTCCCCCGGGCAGGGGCAATCAGCCCCAGCATTTT. Protein product: CASSPPGRGNQPQHF. The chain employs TRBV28 and TRBJ1-5; perhaps TRBD1 as D (5 bases). Germline assignment: CDR1 MDHEN and CDR2 SYDVKM. The CDR3 spans 15 residues. V was pared by 5 bases and J by 2 bases, with 13 bases between.

V is TRBV27 and J is TRBJ2-5, with 9 bases that match TRBD1. CDR1 MNHEY and CDR2 SMNVEV come from the germline V gene (reference sequence). The CDR3 spans 13 residues. After removal of 4 bases from V and 4 bases from J, the junction contained 1 base not matched to a gene. The CDR3 DNA reads TGTGCCAGCAGTTGGACAGGGGCAGAGACCCAGTACTTC. Protein product: CASSWTGAETQYF.

The V call is TRBV2, the J call TRBJ1-2; TRBD1 agrees at 10 bases. This CDR3 is built from 13 residues. Germline CDR1 and CDR2: SNHLY and FYNNEI. V was pared by 1 base and J by 8 bases, with 1 base of the junction left unmatched. CDR3 coding DNA: TGTGCCAGCAGTGAAGGACAGGGGGCAGGCTACACCTTC. This translates into CASSEGQGAGYTF.

The V and J genes are TRBV28 and TRBJ1-2; D gene uncertain. The CDR3 runs 17 residues. Trimming cost V 3 bases and J 1 base, with 18 bases left between them. CDR1 MDHEN and CDR2 SYDVKM come from the germline V gene. This chain's CDR3 is CASSFAFRGYLNYGYTF. The CDR3 DNA follows: TGTGCCAGCAGTTTTGCGTTTCGGGGTTATCTTAACTATGGCTACACCTTC.

V usage is TRBV7-9 and J usage is TRBJ2-1; D might be TRBD2 (5 bases). The germline gives CDR1 SEHNR, CDR2 FQNEAQ (reference sequence). This CDR3 contains 15 residues. Trimming shortened V by 5 bases and J by 2 bases, and 13 bases separated the two germline ends. CDR3 loop: CASSPRTGTYNEQFF. In nucleotides, the CDR3 is TGTGCCAGCAGCCCGAGGACGGGAACCTACAATGAGCAGTTCTTC.

This chain uses TRBV14 with TRBJ2-7; the D is unclear. V was trimmed by 0 bases and J by 6 bases, leaving 15 bases between them. Germline CDR1 reads SGHDN; CDR2 reads FVKESK. CDR3 size: 15 residues. CDR3 DNA: TGTGCCAGCAGCCAAGATAAAGGAGCTTCGGTCGAGCAGTACTTC. Translation gives CASSQDKGASVEQYF.

This clone occurred once. The V call is TRBV19, the J call TRBJ2-3; 10 bases map to TRBD1. Germline trimming cut 5 bases from V and 5 bases from J; bases unmatched to any gene: 7. The germline gives CDR1 LNHDA, CDR2 SQIVND (reference sequence). There are 15 residues in the CDR3. CDR3 loop: CASSAHGQGGDTQYF. CDR3 sequence (DNA): TGTGCCAGTAGTGCCCATGGACAGGGGGGAGATACGCAGTATTTT.

This chain connects TRBV18 to TRBJ1-1, with D unresolved. The V and J ends lost 3 bases and 4 bases respectively, with 9 bases between them. This CDR3 comprises 13 residues. Germline CDR1 reads KGHSH; CDR2 reads LQKENI. The CDR3 loop is CASSPDMLTEAFF. The DNA for the CDR3 is TGTGCCAGCTCACCCGACATGCTCACTGAAGCTTTCTTT.

This clone was seen a handful of times. The chain recombines TRBV28 with TRBJ1-4; 7 positions agree with TRBD1. The J segment lost 8 bases and the V segment lost 7 bases, leaving 7 bases of the junction unmatched. The germline CDR1 and CDR2 sequences are MDHEN and SYDVKM. This CDR3 region has 13 residues. The CDR3 bases are TGTGCCAGCAAAGGGGGCGCAGGGGAAAAACTGTTTTTT. It yields the protein CASKGGAGEKLFF.